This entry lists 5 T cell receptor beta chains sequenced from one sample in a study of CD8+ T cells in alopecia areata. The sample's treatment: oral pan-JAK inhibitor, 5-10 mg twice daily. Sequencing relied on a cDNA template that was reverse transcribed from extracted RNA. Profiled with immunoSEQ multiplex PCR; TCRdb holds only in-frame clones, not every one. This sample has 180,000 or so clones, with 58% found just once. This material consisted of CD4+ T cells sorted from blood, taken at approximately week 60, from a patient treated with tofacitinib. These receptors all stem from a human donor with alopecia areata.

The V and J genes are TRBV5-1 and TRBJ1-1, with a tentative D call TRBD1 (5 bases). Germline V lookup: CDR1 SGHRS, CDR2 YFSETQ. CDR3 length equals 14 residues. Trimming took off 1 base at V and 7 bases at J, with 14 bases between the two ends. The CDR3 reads CASSLRGDRIEAFF. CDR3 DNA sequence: TGCGCCAGCAGCTTGAGGGGCGACAGAATTGAAGCTTTCTTT.

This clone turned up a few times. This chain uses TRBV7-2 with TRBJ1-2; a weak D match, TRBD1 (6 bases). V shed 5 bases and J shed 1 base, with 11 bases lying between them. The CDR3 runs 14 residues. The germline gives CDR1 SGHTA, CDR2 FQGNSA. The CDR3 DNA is TGTGCCAGCAGCCCGACAGGTGGTAACTATGGCTACACCTTC. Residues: CASSPTGGNYGYTF.

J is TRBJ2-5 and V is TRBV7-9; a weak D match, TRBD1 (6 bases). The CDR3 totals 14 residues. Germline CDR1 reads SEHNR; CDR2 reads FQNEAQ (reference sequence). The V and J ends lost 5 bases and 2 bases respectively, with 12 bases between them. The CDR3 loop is CASSRRTAQETQYF. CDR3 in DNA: TGTGCCAGCAGCCGCCGGACAGCTCAAGAGACCCAGTACTTC.

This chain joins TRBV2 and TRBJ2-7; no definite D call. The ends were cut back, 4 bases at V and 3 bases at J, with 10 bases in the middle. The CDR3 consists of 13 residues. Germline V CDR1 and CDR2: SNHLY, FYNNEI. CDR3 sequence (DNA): TGTGCCAGCAGTGTTTTAATGGGCTACGAGCAGTACTTC. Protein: CASSVLMGYEQYF.

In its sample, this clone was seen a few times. CDR3 sequence (DNA): TGTGCCAGCAGCTTATCGGCTAGCGGGGGGCACCAGAGGGAGACCCAGTACTTC. Its protein product is CASSLSASGGHQRETQYF. The chain carries TRBV11-3 and TRBJ2-5; 11 bases align to TRBD2. The J segment lost 5 bases and the V segment lost 2 bases, leaving 13 bases of the junction unmatched. The CDR3 covers 18 residues. The germline gives CDR1 SGHNT, CDR2 YENEEA. Combining the CDR3 with reference TRBV11-3 and TRBJ2-5 gives the whole variable domain EAGVVQSPRYKIIEKKQPVAFWCNPISGHNTLYWYLQNLGQGPELLIRYENEEAVDDSQLPKDRFSAERLKGVDSTLKIQPAELGDSAVYLCASSLSASGGHQRETQYFGPGTRLLVL.